This T cell receptor (beta chain) stems from a study of OX40 agonist ivuxolimab in advanced cancers. Study-wide context: Ivuxolimab doses were 0.01, 0.1, 0.3, 1.5, 3 or 10 mg/kg every 2 weeks.

This clone rates as medium-sized. Its antigen remains unidentified. The method was immunoSEQ multiplex PCR; TCRdb's version includes in-frame clones alone and lacks a portion of them. The sample contains more than 50,000 clones, about 86% of which appear only once. Findings and caveats of the study: Compared with others, partial responders at 0.1-3.0 mg/kg displayed clonal expansion among the lowest. Expanded clones tended on average to be more numerous among CD8+ T cells than CD4+.

This CDR3 region has 16 residues. Trimming shortened V by 5 bases and J by 0 bases, and 17 bases separated the two germline ends. Germline V gene data show CDR1 as SGHRS and CDR2 as YFSETQ. The receptor was derived from an adult with an advanced solid tumor such as melanoma, head and neck, liver or kidney cancer. J is TRBJ1-1 and V is TRBV5-1; D may be TRBD1 (5 bases). The source material was CD4+ or CD8+ T cells sorted from blood, sampled in a trial of the OX40 agonist ivuxolimab. For the CDR3, the DNA is TGCGCCAGCAGTTTATTGGGGACGGCGGTGAACACTGAAGCTTTCTTT. As protein: CASSLLGTAVNTEAFF.